A single sample gave rise to the 20 T cell receptor beta chains below, sequenced in a study of OX40 agonist ivuxolimab in advanced cancers. The method was immunoSEQ multiplex PCR; TCRdb's version includes in-frame clones alone and lacks a portion of them. The table has roughly 70,000 clones, around 83% seen once. Here the sequenced sample was CD4+ or CD8+ T cells sorted from blood, taken in a trial of the OX40 agonist ivuxolimab. These receptors were obtained from an adult with an advanced solid tumor such as melanoma, head and neck, liver or kidney cancer.

In this sample, this clone turned up once. This chain uses TRBV9 with TRBJ2-5; D remains ambiguous. In germline, CDR1 is SGDLS, CDR2 YYNGEE. The CDR3 extends over 14 amino acids. The V and J ends lost 0 bases and 5 bases respectively, with 11 bases between them. The CDR3 coding sequence is TGTGCCAGCAGCGTAGGTGTCATCGGGGAGACCCAGTACTTC. Translation gives CASSVGVIGETQYF.

The V call is TRBV9, the J call TRBJ1-2; D gene uncertain. Germline V gives CDR1 SGDLS, CDR2 YYNGEE. V was pared by 0 bases and J by 7 bases, with 4 bases between. The CDR3 covers 11 residues. The CDR3: CASSVARGYTF. Written as DNA, the CDR3 is TGTGCCAGCAGCGTAGCTCGTGGCTACACCTTC.

In DNA, the CDR3 is TGTGCCAGCTCACCTTATAACAGGACATCCTACAATGAGCAGTTCTTC. Translating gives CASSPYNRTSYNEQFF. V and J are TRBV18 and TRBJ2-1; tentatively, D is TRBD1 (5 bases). The CDR3 spans 16 residues. Trimming cost V 3 bases and J 1 base, with 13 bases left between them. Germline-derived CDR1 and CDR2 are KGHSH and LQKENI.

The J gene is TRBJ1-1, the V gene TRBV6-5; 7 bases agree with TRBD1. The trim removed 6 bases at V and 4 bases at J, leaving 5 bases unmatched. This CDR3 contains 13 residues. Germline-derived CDR1 and CDR2 are MNHEY and SVGAGI. The CDR3, as DNA: TGTGCCAGCAGAGGGGGCCCCGGCACTGAAGCTTTCTTT. Residues: CASRGGPGTEAFF.

The chain is built from TRBV11-2 and TRBJ1-2; tentative D call: TRBD1 (5 bases). CDR1 SGHAT and CDR2 FQNNGV come from the germline V gene. V gave up 3 bases and J gave up 7 bases, with 15 bases separating them. The CDR3 spans 14 residues. The CDR3, as DNA: TGTGCCAGCAGCTTGCCAGGGAGGCAAAGTGGCTACACCTTC. This gives the protein CASSLPGRQSGYTF.

The chain employs TRBV7-9 and TRBJ2-7; TRBD1 aligns across 8 bases. The ends lost 4 bases at V and 3 bases at J; junction bases unmatched: 8. The CDR3 length is 15 residues. CDR1 is SEHNR, CDR2 FQNEAQ, per germline (reference sequence). The CDR3 loop is CASSYGQGVGYEQYF. DNA for the CDR3: TGTGCCAGCAGCTACGGACAGGGTGTAGGCTACGAGCAGTACTTC.

This chain joins TRBV13 and TRBJ2-7; D not certain. The CDR3 has 14 residues. Looked up from germline, CDR1 is PRHDT and CDR2 is FYEKMQ (reference sequence). Trimming removed 1 base at V and 1 base at J, with 8 bases between. CDR3 coding DNA: TGTGCCAGCAGCTTAGCGGCTTCGTCCTACGAGCAGTACTTC. Its translation: CASSLAASSYEQYF.

This chain links TRBV6-5 with TRBJ2-7; the D is unclear. Trimming shortened V by 0 bases and J by 3 bases, and 6 bases separated the two germline ends. The CDR3 is 13 residues long. Germline CDR1 is MNHEY and CDR2 is SVGAGI. The CDR3 loop is CASSYSANYEQYF. The CDR3, as DNA: TGTGCCAGCAGTTACTCGGCGAACTACGAGCAGTACTTC.

In DNA form, the CDR3 reads TGTGCCAGCAGCTCCAATCTAGGGAATGGGGGGGAGACCCAGTACTTC. Translated: CASSSNLGNGGETQYF. This chain links TRBV7-2 with TRBJ2-5, with D tentatively TRBD2 (6 bases). CDR1 is SGHTA and CDR2 is FQGNSA in the germline V gene. V dropped 4 bases and J dropped 5 bases, with 20 bases sitting between them. The CDR3 runs 16 residues.

This chain uses TRBV30 with TRBJ1-2, with D perhaps TRBD1 (5 bases). The length of the CDR3 is 15 residues. Trimming shortened V by 1 base and J by 2 bases, and 14 bases separated the two germline ends. The germline CDR1 and CDR2 sequences are GTSNPN and SVGIG (reference sequence). CDR3 residues: CAWSGALRVNYGYTF. CDR3 nucleotide sequence: TGTGCCTGGAGTGGGGCCCTCAGGGTCAACTATGGCTACACCTTC.

The chain uses TRBV5-1 and TRBJ1-1; a weak D match, TRBD1 (5 bases). Germline lookup yields CDR1 SGHRS and CDR2 YFSETQ. Trimming removed 3 bases at V and 2 bases at J, with 8 bases between. The CDR3 sequence is 13 residues long. The CDR3 protein is CASSWGDNTEAFF. CDR3 coding DNA: TGCGCCAGCAGCTGGGGCGATAACACTGAAGCTTTCTTT.

This rearrangement joins TRBV6-6 to TRBJ2-5; D is unclear. This CDR3 comprises 12 residues. The germline V gene has CDR1 MNHNY and CDR2 SVGAGI (reference sequence). Trimming removed 8 bases from V and 5 bases from J, with 12 bases in between. CDR3 DNA: TGTGCCAGCGGCCCAAACTTGGAGACCCAGTACTTC. Its translation is CASGPNLETQYF.

The chain has TRBV5-1 and TRBJ2-1; no reliable D call. The CDR3 extends over 13 amino acids. Trimming pared 0 bases from V and 7 bases from J, leaving 8 bases between. The germline V gene encodes CDR1 SGHRS and CDR2 YFSETQ. CDR3 in amino acids: CASSLAQLNEQFF. DNA for the CDR3: TGCGCCAGCAGCTTGGCACAGCTTAATGAGCAGTTCTTC.

The rearrangement joins TRBV7-2 to TRBJ1-1, with unresolved D. Germline-derived CDR1 and CDR2 are SGHTA and FQGNSA. The CDR3 is 14 residues long. Deletions cut 3 bases from V and 0 bases from J, with 8 bases between. CDR3 in amino acids: CASSFDGLNTEAFF. The CDR3, as DNA: TGTGCCAGCAGCTTCGATGGTTTGAACACTGAAGCTTTCTTT.

The rearrangement uses TRBV19 and TRBJ1-5; D unresolved. The CDR3 extends over 14 amino acids. V lost 7 bases and J lost 5, with 15 bases in between. Germline V gives CDR1 LNHDA, CDR2 SQIVND (reference sequence). The CDR3 protein is CASNDGGGDQPQHF. CDR3 DNA: TGTGCCAGTAACGATGGTGGAGGAGATCAGCCCCAGCATTTT. Full variable domain (rest looked up from reference TRBV19 and TRBJ1-5): DGGITQSPKYLFRKEGQNVTLSCEQNLNHDAMYWYRQDPGQGLRLIYYSQIVNDFQKGDIAEGYSVSREKKESFPLTVTSAQKNPTAFYLCASNDGGGDQPQHFGDGTRLSIL.

The rearrangement links TRBV4-2 to TRBJ2-2, with D perhaps TRBD2 (5 bases). Germline V lookup: CDR1 LGHNA, CDR2 YNFKEQ. The CDR3 loop spans 20 amino acids. The V gene lost 1 base and the J gene lost 0 bases, with 21 bases spanning the gap. CDR3 sequence (DNA): TGTGCCAGCAGCCAAGGCCCGGCGGGCGGATCCGCCGCGAACACCGGGGAGCTGTTTTTT. Translated: CASSQGPAGGSAANTGELFF.

V gene TRBV28 combines with J gene TRBJ1-1, with D hard to call. Germline V gene data show CDR1 as MDHEN and CDR2 as SYDVKM. This CDR3 has 13 amino acids. Trimming stripped 5 bases from V and 5 bases from J, with 12 bases between. CDR3 loop: CASSQKTRTEAFF. In DNA form, the CDR3 reads TGTGCCAGCAGTCAAAAAACGAGAACTGAAGCTTTCTTT.

The chain recombines TRBV2 with TRBJ1-5; D call uncertain. Germline CDR1 is SNHLY and CDR2 is FYNNEI. CDR3 length equals 13 residues. The germline V and J ends were trimmed by 6 bases and 0 bases, with 6 bases remaining between them. In DNA form, the CDR3 reads TGTGCCAGCAGGGATTATAGCAATCAGCCCCAGCATTTT. This gives the protein CASRDYSNQPQHF.

V gene TRBV25-1 combines with J gene TRBJ2-1, with a tentative D call TRBD2 (5 bases). The germline V and J ends were trimmed by 6 bases and 0 bases, with 21 bases remaining between them. Germline V gene lookup returns CDR1 MGHDK and CDR2 SYGVNS. The CDR3 consists of 18 residues. CDR3 bases: TGTGCCAGCAGAACTGGCATTCTTAGCGCGAGCTCCTACAATGAGCAGTTCTTC. As protein: CASRTGILSASSYNEQFF. Together with reference TRBV25-1 and TRBJ2-1, the CDR3 gives the full variable domain: EADIYQTPRYLVIGTGKKITLECSQTMGHDKMYWYQQDPGMELHLIHYSYGVNSTEKGDLSSESTVSRIRTEHFPLTLESARPSHTSQYLCASRTGILSASSYNEQFFGPGTRLTVL.

This clone was seen a single time. The gene calls are TRBV6-5 and TRBJ1-2, with a weak D call TRBD1 (6 bases). V was cut by 0 bases and J by 4 bases, with 12 bases left in between. This CDR3 spans 15 amino acids. Per germline, CDR1 MNHEY and CDR2 SVGAGI. In nucleotides, the CDR3 is TGTGCCAGCAGTTACTCAGCCCAGGGGTCCTATGGCTACACCTTC. Its translation is CASSYSAQGSYGYTF.